This paragraph reports one TCR beta chain. Its target is not known. The sample is drawn from a study of post-analysis software for immune sequencing data. Across the whole study: Recorded subtypes: relapsing-remitting, secondary progressive, progressive-relapsing; some patients unannotated. General observations from the study: Strong co-clustering by F measure was evident for samples that had been prepared in the same batch. With TRBV5-6, TRBV5-1 and TRBV20-1 included, about five TRBV segments were more frequent in patients than in controls.

Trimming took off 1 base at V and 11 bases at J, with 20 bases between the two ends. Germline CDR1 DFQATT, CDR2 SNEGSKA (reference sequence). This CDR3 region has 14 residues. TCR beta cDNA libraries had unique molecular identifiers. Out of about 0.95 to 10 million T cells, a few hundred thousand cDNA molecules were generated. TCRdb re-called the PCR reads through MiXCR, storing one row per CDR3 protein. The sample lists about 570,000 distinct CDR3 sequences, 30% to 40% occurring once. The V gene is TRBV20-1, the J gene TRBJ2-5; weak D call: TRBD1 (5 bases). The sequenced sample consisted of blood. The receptor was derived from a girl aged 2 to 17 with multiple sclerosis. The CDR3 DNA reads as TGCAGTGCTAGAGTAGAATACAGGAACAATGAGCAGTACTTC. It specifies CSARVEYRNNEQYF.